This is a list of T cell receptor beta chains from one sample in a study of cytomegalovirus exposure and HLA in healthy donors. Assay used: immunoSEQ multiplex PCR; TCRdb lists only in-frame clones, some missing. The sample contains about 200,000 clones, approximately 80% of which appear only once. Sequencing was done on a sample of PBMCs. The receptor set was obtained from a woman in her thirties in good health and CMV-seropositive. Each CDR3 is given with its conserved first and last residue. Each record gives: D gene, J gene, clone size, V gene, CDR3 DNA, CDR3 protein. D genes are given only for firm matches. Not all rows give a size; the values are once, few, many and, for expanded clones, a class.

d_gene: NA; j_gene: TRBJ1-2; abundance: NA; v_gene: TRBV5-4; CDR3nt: TGTGCCAGCAGCTCACCGGGACAACCCTACTATGGCTACACCTTC; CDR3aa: CASSSPGQPYYGYTF
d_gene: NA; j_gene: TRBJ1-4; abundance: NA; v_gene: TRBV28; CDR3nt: TGTGCCAGCAGTTTATCCGGGGTGGATGAAAAACTGTTTTTT; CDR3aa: CASSLSGVDEKLFF
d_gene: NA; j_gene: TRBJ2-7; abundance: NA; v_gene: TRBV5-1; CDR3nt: TGCGCCAGCAGCTTACCCGACTCGAACTCCTACGAGCAGTACTTC; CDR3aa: CASSLPDSNSYEQYF
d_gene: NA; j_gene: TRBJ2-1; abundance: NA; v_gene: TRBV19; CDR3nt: TGTGCCAGTAGCCAACGGGCTGGCCTAATGAGGGGAGGTAGTGACAATGAGCAGTTCTTC; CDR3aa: CASSQRAGLMRGGSDNEQFF
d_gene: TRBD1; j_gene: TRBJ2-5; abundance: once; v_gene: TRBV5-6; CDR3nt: TGTGCCAGCAGTGCGGGACAGGCCTTCCAAGAGACCCAGTACTTC; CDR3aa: CASSAGQAFQETQYF
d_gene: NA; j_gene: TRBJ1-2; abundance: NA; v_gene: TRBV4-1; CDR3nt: TGCGCCAGCAGCTTTACCCCCGCCTCGGAGGGTGCCTATGGCTACACCTTC; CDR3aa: CASSFTPASEGAYGYTF
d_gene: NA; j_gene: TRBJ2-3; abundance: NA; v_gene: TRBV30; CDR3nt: TGTGCCTGGATAGAAAGCACAGATACGCAGTATTTT; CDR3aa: CAWIESTDTQYF
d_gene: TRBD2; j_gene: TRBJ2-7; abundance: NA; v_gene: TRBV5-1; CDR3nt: TGCGCCAGCAGCTTGGTTTATAGCGGGCTCTCCTACGAGCAGTACTTC; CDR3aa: CASSLVYSGLSYEQYF
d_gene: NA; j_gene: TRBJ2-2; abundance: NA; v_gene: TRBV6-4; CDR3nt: TGTGCCAGCAGTGAAGGAGGTAACACCGGGGAGCTGTTTTTT; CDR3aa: CASSEGGNTGELFF
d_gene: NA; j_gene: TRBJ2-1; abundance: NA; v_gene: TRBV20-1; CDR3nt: TGCAGTGCTAGAGACAGGCATGAGCAGTTCTTC; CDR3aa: CSARDRHEQFF
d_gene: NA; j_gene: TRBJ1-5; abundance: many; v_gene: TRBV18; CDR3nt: TGTGCCAGCTCAGCCACTGCCGCGGGCAATCAGCCCCAGCATTTT; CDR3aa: CASSATAAGNQPQHF
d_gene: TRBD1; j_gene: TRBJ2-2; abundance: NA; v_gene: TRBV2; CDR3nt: TGTGCCAGCAGTACAGGGGGCGGACCGAACACCGGGGAGCTGTTTTTT; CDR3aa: CASSTGGGPNTGELFF
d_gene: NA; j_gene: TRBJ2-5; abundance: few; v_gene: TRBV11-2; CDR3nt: TGTGCCAGCAGCTTCGGGAGCGGGGAGACCCAGTACTTC; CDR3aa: CASSFGSGETQYF
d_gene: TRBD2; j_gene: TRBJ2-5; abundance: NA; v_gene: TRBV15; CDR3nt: TGTGCCACCAGCTCGGGAGGAAGGCTAGAGACCCAGTACTTC; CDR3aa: CATSSGGRLETQYF
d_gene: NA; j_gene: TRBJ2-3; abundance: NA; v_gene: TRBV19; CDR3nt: TGTGCCAGTAGTATAGCAGGGGGGCTAAGCACAGATACGCAGTATTTT; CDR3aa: CASSIAGGLSTDTQYF
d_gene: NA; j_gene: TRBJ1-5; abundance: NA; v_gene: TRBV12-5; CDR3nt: TGTGCTAGTGGCTTGTTTCTCGGGAATAGCAATCAGCCCCAGCATTTT; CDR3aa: CASGLFLGNSNQPQHF
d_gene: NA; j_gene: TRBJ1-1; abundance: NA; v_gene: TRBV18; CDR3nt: TGTGCCAGCTCACCACGTACAGAGAACACTGAAGCTTTCTTT; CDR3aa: CASSPRTENTEAFF
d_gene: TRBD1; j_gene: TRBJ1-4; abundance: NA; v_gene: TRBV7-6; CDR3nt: TGTGCCAGCAGCTTAGTGCGTAGGACAGGGGCTGAAAAACTGTTTTTT; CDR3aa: CASSLVRRTGAEKLFF
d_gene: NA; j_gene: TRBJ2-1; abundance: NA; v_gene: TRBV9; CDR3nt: TGTGCCAGCACCCCGAGCGGTAGCTCCTACAATGAGCAGTTCTTC; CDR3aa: CASTPSGSSYNEQFF
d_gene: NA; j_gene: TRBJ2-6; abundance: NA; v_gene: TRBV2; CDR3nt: TGTGCCAGCAGTGGACGGAGCGGGGCCAACGTCCTGACTTTC; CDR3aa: CASSGRSGANVLTF
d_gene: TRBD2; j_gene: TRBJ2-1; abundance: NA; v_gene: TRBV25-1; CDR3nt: TGTGCCAGCAGTGGGACTAGCTCCTACAATGAGCAGTTCTTC; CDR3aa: CASSGTSSYNEQFF
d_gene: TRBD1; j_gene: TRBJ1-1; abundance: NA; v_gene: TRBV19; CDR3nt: TGTGCCAGTAGGTCCGGGACAGGGGTCCTTTCTGAAGCTTTCTTT; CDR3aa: CASRSGTGVLSEAFF
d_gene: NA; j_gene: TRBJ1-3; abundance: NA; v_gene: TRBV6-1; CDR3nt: TGTGCCAGCAGGGAACAGGTCAGCTCTGGAAACACCATATATTTT; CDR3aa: CASREQVSSGNTIYF
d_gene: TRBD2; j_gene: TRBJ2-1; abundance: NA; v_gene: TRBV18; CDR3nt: TGTGCCAGCTCACCGGCCTACCTAAAGCGGGAGCCGAGAACCTACAATGAGCAGTTCTTC; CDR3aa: CASSPAYLKREPRTYNEQFF
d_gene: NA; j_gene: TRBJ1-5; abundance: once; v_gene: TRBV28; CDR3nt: TGTGCCATCTCTCCGGGACAAACTTTCCTGGGTAATCAGCCCCAGCATTTT; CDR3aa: CAISPGQTFLGNQPQHF
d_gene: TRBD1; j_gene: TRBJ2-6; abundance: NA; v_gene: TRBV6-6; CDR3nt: TGTGCCAGCAGTATACTCTTAGACAGGGGCGTCCTGACTTTC; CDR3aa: CASSILLDRGVLTF
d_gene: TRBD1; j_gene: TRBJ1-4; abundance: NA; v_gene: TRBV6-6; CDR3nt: TGTGCCAGCATTTTCGCCGGGACAGGGAGTGAAAAACTGTTTTTT; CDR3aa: CASIFAGTGSEKLFF
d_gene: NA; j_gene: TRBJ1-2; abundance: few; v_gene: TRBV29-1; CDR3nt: TGCAGCGTTCAACAGGGCGAGAACTATGGCTACACCTTC; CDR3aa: CSVQQGENYGYTF
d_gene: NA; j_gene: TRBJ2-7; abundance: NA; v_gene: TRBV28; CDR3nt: TGTGCCAGCAGTTTACGGGACAAATACTACGAGCAGTACTTC; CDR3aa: CASSLRDKYYEQYF
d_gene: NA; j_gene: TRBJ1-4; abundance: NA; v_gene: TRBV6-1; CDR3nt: TGTGCCAGCAGTGATCCCGCAACTAATGAAAAACTGTTTTTT; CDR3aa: CASSDPATNEKLFF
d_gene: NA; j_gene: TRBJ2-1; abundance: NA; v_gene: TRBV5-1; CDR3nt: TGCGCCAGCAGCTTGCGGTCCTACAATGAGCAGTTCTTC; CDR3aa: CASSLRSYNEQFF
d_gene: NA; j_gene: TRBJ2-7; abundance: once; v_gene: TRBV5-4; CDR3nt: TGTGCCAGCAGCCCTGGCCAGTCATACGAGCAGTACTTC; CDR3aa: CASSPGQSYEQYF